This T cell receptor beta chain appears in the sequencing data of a study of post-analysis software for immune sequencing data. Study in general: The study covered relapsing-remitting, secondary progressive and progressive-relapsing courses of multiple sclerosis.

Study observations and caveats: Comparison of patients with controls showed 5 or 6 TRBV segments more frequent in patients, TRBV5-6, TRBV5-1 and TRBV20-1 among them.

cDNA libraries of TCR beta carried unique molecular identifiers. TCRdb reprocessed the PCR reads with MiXCR, giving one entry per CDR3 protein. The table includes 750,000 to 950,000 distinct CDR3 sequences, around 45% detected once. This CDR3 has 14 residues. Germline CDR1 and CDR2: LGHDT and YNNKEL (reference sequence). Trimming cost V 1 base and J 4 bases, with 9 bases left between them. This clonotype has just one count. The target antigen is unknown. The clonotype comes from a girl between 5 and 17 years old with multiple sclerosis. The chain recombines TRBV3-1 with TRBJ2-3; perhaps TRBD2 as D (6 bases). The sequencing input was blood. CDR3 DNA sequence: TGTGCCAGCAGCCAAGTCCCGGGGGCAGATACGCAGTATTTT. It yields the protein CASSQVPGADTQYF.